A selection of T cell receptor beta chains follows, all from one sample in a study of blood T cell repertoires in COVID-19. Clones were read by immunoSEQ multiplex PCR, and TCRdb kept only the in-frame ones, dropping some. The repertoire consists of some 270,000 clones, with over 75% occurring once and the leading ten covering 0.7% to 0.9%. Sequencing used peripheral blood. The receptors here all came from a human donor with COVID-19, enrolled during active disease. The donor label of this sample is uncertain. Both conserved end residues are part of each CDR3. D genes are given only for firm matches. Clone sizes are given selectively: once, few, many, or a class where the clone is expanded.

13	-	TRBD1	TRBV25-1	TRBJ1-2	TGTGCCAGCAGTTTAAGAGGGGGCAATGGCTACACCTTC	CASSLRGGNGYTF
16	-	TRBD1	TRBV5-6	TRBJ1-2	TGTGCCAGCAGCCTGGGTCCCGGGACAGCGGCCTATGGCTACACCTTC	CASSLGPGTAAYGYTF
18	-	TRBD1	TRBV5-6	TRBJ1-5	TGTGCCAGCAGCTTGGGACAGGGGGCCCTCGGCGGCAATCAGCCCCAGCATTTT	CASSLGQGALGGNQPQHF
16	-	-	TRBV5-4	TRBJ2-5	TGTGCCAGCAGCTCTCATCCGGGACTGACACAAGAGACCCAGTACTTC	CASSSHPGLTQETQYF
14	once	-	TRBV5-1	TRBJ2-4	TGCGCCAGCAGCTTCGGACAGGCCAAAAACATTCAGTACTTC	CASSFGQAKNIQYF
14	-	TRBD1	TRBV6-5	TRBJ1-5	TGTGCCAGCAGCGGACAGGGTGAAGGGCAGCCCCAGCATTTT	CASSGQGEGQPQHF
14	-	TRBD1	TRBV5-1	TRBJ1-1	TGCGCCAGCAGCTGGAGCGGACAGGGTCCTGAAGCTTTCTTT	CASSWSGQGPEAFF
14	-	-	TRBV28	TRBJ1-2	TGTGCCAGCAGTTTAGCGGGGGGCGCGTATGGCTACACCTTC	CASSLAGGAYGYTF
15	-	-	TRBV21-1	TRBJ1-1	TGTGCCAGCAGCAAAAGGAGGTCACAAGCTGAAGAAGCTTTCTTT	CASSKRRSQAEEAFF
11	-	-	TRBV28	TRBJ2-2	TGTGCCAGCAGTCCCTCTGGGGAGCTGTTTTTT	CASSPSGELFF
15	-	TRBD1	TRBV19	TRBJ2-3	TGTGCCAGTAGTATAGCCCGGGACAGGGGAGATACGCAGTATTTT	CASSIARDRGDTQYF
11	-	TRBD1	TRBV28	TRBJ2-7	TGTGCCAGCACCCAGGACAGGGTTAGGTACTTC	CASTQDRVRYF
16	-	-	TRBV20-1	TRBJ2-5	TGCAGTGCTAGTAATCCCGACCGCAGGGCCCAAGAGACCCAGTACTTC	CSASNPDRRAQETQYF
16	-	TRBD2	TRBV7-2	TRBJ2-1	TGTGCCAGCAGCTTAGCGGCTAGCGGGGTATACAATGAGCAGTTCTTC	CASSLAASGVYNEQFF
14	-	-	TRBV5-1	TRBJ2-7	TGCGCCAGCAGCTTGTCCGGACAGCAGTACGAGCAGTACTTC	CASSLSGQQYEQYF
14	once	-	TRBV7-9	TRBJ2-5	TGTGCCAGCAGCTCCGAAGAGTGGCAAGAGACCCAGTACTTC	CASSSEEWQETQYF
15	-	-	TRBV19	TRBJ1-4	TGTGCCAGTAGTGTCGGACATGCAACTAATGAAAAACTGTTTTTT	CASSVGHATNEKLFF
15	few	TRBD1	TRBV3-1/TRBV3-2	TRBJ1-2	TGTGCCAGCAGCCAAGATTTAGGGACAGCTTATGGCTACACCTTC	CASSQDLGTAYGYTF
16	-	-	TRBV22-1	TRBJ1-5	TGTCCTGGGAGCGCACAGGGCAGGGGGGAGTTGTGGCCCCAGCATTTT	CPGSAQGRGELWPQHF
15	-	-	TRBV19	TRBJ2-1	TGTGCCAGTACTACCTCAGGCGGGACCTACAATGAGCAGTTCTTC	CASTTSGGTYNEQFF
17	-	TRBD1	TRBV5-1	TRBJ1-5	TGCGCCAGCAGCTTGGTGCTGGGACAGGGGTCCAATCAGCCCCAGCATTTT	CASSLVLGQGSNQPQHF
20	-	TRBD1	TRBV9	TRBJ1-4	TGTGCCAGCGGAGACAGGGGACGCTTCGGAATCTCCGCAACTAATGAAAAACTGTTTTTT	CASGDRGRFGISATNEKLFF
16	-	TRBD2	TRBV18	TRBJ2-3	TGTGCCAGCTCACCACCCGGGACTAGGTCCACAGATACGCAGTATTTT	CASSPPGTRSTDTQYF
13	-	-	TRBV2	TRBJ1-5	TGTGCCAGCAGTGCCAGGGTCAATCAGCCCCAGCATTTT	CASSARVNQPQHF
14	-	-	TRBV28	TRBJ1-3	TGTGCCAGCAGCCTCACAGGGTACGGTGATACCATATATTTT	CASSLTGYGDTIYF
16	-	TRBD2	TRBV28	TRBJ2-1	TGTGCCAGCACCCCTGTTGGGGGAGGGATATACAATGAGCAGTTCTTC	CASTPVGGGIYNEQFF
15	-	TRBD1	TRBV6-5	TRBJ2-7	TGTGCCAGCAGTTACTCGACAGGGTGGGTCTACGAGCAGTACTTC	CASSYSTGWVYEQYF
13	once	-	TRBV28	TRBJ2-7	TGTGCCAGCAGTCTACAACAGGGCAAAGAGCAGTACTTC	CASSLQQGKEQYF
14	-	-	TRBV19	TRBJ1-5	TGTGCCAGTAGTCCGACGGGGGGTGGTCAGCCCCAGCATTTT	CASSPTGGGQPQHF
13	-	-	TRBV7-3	TRBJ1-1	TGTGCCAGCAGGAAAGGGGGAGAGGCTGAAGCTTTCTTT	CASRKGGEAEAFF
15	-	-	TRBV6-5	TRBJ2-7	TGTGCCAGCAGTTACTCGGCAGGGCCTACCTACGAGCAGTACTTC	CASSYSAGPTYEQYF
18	-	TRBD2	TRBV19	TRBJ2-2	TGTGCCAGTAGTATAAGTAGACTAGCGGGAGCCATCACCGGGGAGCTGTTTTTT	CASSISRLAGAITGELFF
14	-	-	TRBV7-2	TRBJ1-4	TGTGCCAGCAGCTTAGTCCCAGGGAATGAAAAACTGTTTTTT	CASSLVPGNEKLFF